The sequence of this TCR beta chain was determined in a study of cytomegalovirus exposure and HLA in healthy donors. Findings of the study overall: There were some public TCRs occurring in many donors, but most TCR sequences were rare. The authors confirmed in vitro that a few CMV-associated chains were specific for CMV antigens.

The CDR3 spans 14 residues. The V and J ends lost 7 bases and 2 bases respectively, with 14 bases between them. The germline CDR1 and CDR2 sequences are MNHNS and SASEGT. Of note for this clone: The antigen is not known.

Assay: immunoSEQ multiplex PCR; the TCRdb copy retains only in-frame clones and omits some. The sample has about 190,000 clones, around 84% seen once. The clonotype originates from a man younger than 30 in good health and CMV-seropositive. The sample comprised PBMCs. J is TRBJ1-2 and V is TRBV6-1, with D hard to call. The CDR3 DNA follows: TGTGCCAGCACCGAGGGCAGACACAACTATGGCTACACCTTC. Amino acids: CASTEGRHNYGYTF.